This passage covers 30 T cell receptor beta chains from one sample sequenced in a study of shared clonotypes between healthy human individuals. Produced via immunoSEQ multiplex PCR; TCRdb's table is partial and in-frame only. The sample has 1,100,000 or so clones, 78% seen once. The sample was memory CD4+ T cells from PBMCs. The subset is: CD45RA-negative fraction. Receptors originate from a man aged 18 to 29 in good health. Some clones in this sample may be carry-over from other donors' samples.

This clone was recorded at least ten times. The chain carries TRBV10-3 and TRBJ1-2; D is undetermined. V lost 4 bases to trimming and J lost 2 bases, with 11 bases between them. The CDR3 is 14 residues long. The germline V gene has CDR1 ENHRY and CDR2 SYGVKD. This CDR3 is CAISGANPNYGYTF. CDR3 DNA sequence: TGTGCCATCAGTGGAGCGAACCCAAACTATGGCTACACCTTC.

This rearrangement joins TRBV28 to TRBJ2-7; D remains ambiguous. The CDR3 spans 11 residues. Per germline, CDR1 MDHEN and CDR2 SYDVKM. V dropped 7 bases and J dropped 3 bases, with 7 bases sitting between them. CDR3 bases: TGTGCCAGCACGTCTTACTACGAGCAGTACTTC. Encoded protein: CASTSYYEQYF.

Note on this clone: A junction boundary mismatches the germline segment, possibly from a read error. The chain uses TRBV10-3 and TRBJ1-5, with 11 positions matching TRBD1. This CDR3 spans 14 amino acids. Per the germline V gene, CDR1 is ENHRY and CDR2 is SYGVKD. CDR3 nucleotide sequence: TGTGCCACCAGTCTGGGACAGGGGGATCAGCCCCAGCATTTT. Translation gives CATSLGQGDQPQHF.

This chain uses TRBV30 with TRBJ2-7; tentatively, D is TRBD1 or TRBD2 (5 bases each). Trimming took 5 bases from V and 1 from J, leaving 15 bases between them. CDR1 is GTSNPN and CDR2 is SVGIG in the germline V gene (reference sequence). CDR3 length: 14 amino acids. CDR3 region: CAWERGASSYEQYF. The CDR3 region has the DNA TGTGCCTGGGAACGAGGGGCCTCATCCTACGAGCAGTACTTC.

This clone was seen only once. A far larger clone is one base from this, pointing to a likely read error. Other DNA sequences from this sample encode an identical CDR3 as well. This chain connects TRBV5-4 to TRBJ1-1, with a possible D match to TRBD1 (6 bases). Per the germline V gene, CDR1 is SGHNT and CDR2 is YYREEE (reference sequence). The CDR3 length is 13 residues. V was cut by 4 bases and J by 1 base, with 8 bases left in between. CDR3 region: CASSLRGNTEAFF. The CDR3 region has the DNA TGTGCCAGCAGCCTCAGGGGGAACACTGAAGCTTTCTTT.

The sample holds a few counts of this clone. The chain is built from TRBV2 and TRBJ1-2, with 7 positions matching TRBD1. Germline CDR1 and CDR2: SNHLY and FYNNEI. This CDR3 is 14 amino acids long. Germline trimming cut 1 base from V and 5 bases from J; bases unmatched to any gene: 4. The CDR3 protein is CASSEGTGVYGYTF. The CDR3 nucleotides are TGTGCCAGCAGTGAAGGCACAGGGGTTTATGGCTACACCTTC.

The CDR3: CASSGHPGISNTEAFF. In DNA, the CDR3 is TGTGCCAGCAGCGGCCACCCCGGGATTTCTAACACTGAAGCTTTCTTT. The rearrangement joins TRBV7-9 to TRBJ1-1; no definite D call. Trimming took 5 bases from V and 2 from J, leaving 18 bases between them. The germline CDR1 and CDR2 sequences are SEHNR and FQNEAQ (reference sequence). The CDR3 sequence is 16 residues long.

J is TRBJ2-5 and V is TRBV30; the D is unclear. From germline, CDR1 is GTSNPN and CDR2 SVGIG (reference sequence). The CDR3 sequence is 13 residues long. Trimming removed 0 bases from V and 1 base from J, with 6 bases in between. For the CDR3, the DNA is TGTGCCTGGAGTGTCGGTAGCCAAGAGACCCAGTACTTC. Its protein is CAWSVGSQETQYF.

Of note for this clone: The sample contains more than one DNA sequence encoding this CDR3. The chain uses TRBV30 and TRBJ2-7; TRBD2 matches at 7 bases. The germline V gene has CDR1 GTSNPN and CDR2 SVGIG (reference sequence). V gave up 0 bases and J gave up 2 bases; unmatched junction bases: 4. This CDR3 region has 14 residues. The CDR3 bases are TGTGCCTGGAGTGTACTGGGAGGGACCTACGAGCAGTACTTC. It encodes CAWSVLGGTYEQYF.

The V gene is TRBV7-2, the J gene TRBJ2-3; D remains unclear. This CDR3 is built from 13 residues. The V gene lost 4 bases and the J gene lost 1 base, with 6 bases spanning the gap. CDR1 is SGHTA, CDR2 FQGNSA, per germline. CDR3 DNA: TGTGCCAGCAGCTGGATGCGCACAGATACGCAGTATTTT. This encodes CASSWMRTDTQYF.

This CDR3 reads CASSESDSYEQYF. Here the CDR3 DNA reads TGTGCCAGCAGTGAATCTGACTCCTACGAGCAGTACTTC. The chain carries TRBV6-1 and TRBJ2-7; D gene ambiguous. The V end lost 2 bases, the J end lost 0 bases, and 5 bases lay between the germline ends. Germline V gives CDR1 MNHNS, CDR2 SASEGT. The CDR3 sequence is 13 residues long.

The chain combines TRBV5-1 with TRBJ2-7, with D perhaps TRBD1 or TRBD2 (6 bases each). The V end was cut by 4 bases, the J end by 5 bases, with 16 bases between. Germline CDR1 reads SGHRS; CDR2 reads YFSETQ. The CDR3 contains 14 residues. In DNA, the CDR3 is TGCGCCAGCAGCCAGGGGACACCGGGGGACGAGCAGTACTTC. This sequence encodes CASSQGTPGDEQYF.

The chain combines TRBV5-1 with TRBJ1-2; D is perhaps TRBD1 (6 bases). Germline-derived CDR1 and CDR2 are SGHRS and YFSETQ. V lost 3 bases and J lost 1, with 13 bases in between. The CDR3 is 15 residues long. CDR3 sequence reads: CASSSQGGSNYGYTF. In DNA form, the CDR3 reads TGCGCCAGCAGCTCACAGGGAGGGAGTAACTATGGCTACACCTTC.

This chain connects TRBV2 to TRBJ2-6; 10 nucleotides agree with TRBD1. The trim removed 4 bases at V and 0 bases at J, leaving 3 bases unmatched. CDR1 SNHLY and CDR2 FYNNEI come from the germline V gene. CDR3 length equals 17 residues. CDR3 nucleotide sequence: TGTGCCAGCAGTGGGGGACAGGGGTACTCTGGGGCCAACGTCCTGACTTTC. It is translated as CASSGGQGYSGANVLTF. Variable domain in full (rest from reference TRBV2 and TRBJ2-6): EPEVTQTPSHQVTQMGQEVILRCVPISNHLYFYWYRQILGQKVEFLVSFYNNEISEKSEIFDDQFSVERPDGSNFTLKIRSTKLEDSAMYFCASSGGQGYSGANVLTFGAGSRLTVL.

This chain joins TRBV10-3 and TRBJ2-7, with TRBD1 matching 10 bases. Germline V gives CDR1 ENHRY, CDR2 SYGVKD. This CDR3 comprises 15 residues. Trimming at V came to 6 bases and at J to 3 bases, leaving 8 bases not matched to a gene. The CDR3 DNA reads TGTGCCATCAGGGGGGGACAGGGGCCCCTCTACGAGCAGTACTTC. Its translation is CAIRGGQGPLYEQYF.

The chain joins TRBV5-6 to TRBJ1-4; 7 nucleotides agree with TRBD1. V gave up 2 bases and J gave up 0 bases; unmatched junction bases: 4. From germline, CDR1 is SGHDT and CDR2 YYEEEE. The CDR3 is 16 residues long. The CDR3 protein is CASSFPGQTTNEKLFF. The CDR3 DNA is TGTGCCAGCAGCTTCCCGGGACAGACAACTAATGAAAAACTGTTTTTT.

V gene TRBV30 combines with J gene TRBJ2-3, with D perhaps being TRBD1 or TRBD2 (8 bases each). The V gene's germline CDR1 is GTSNPN and CDR2 SVGIG (reference sequence). Trimming left V 4 bases short and J 4 bases short, with 18 bases between. The CDR3 loop spans 15 amino acids. The CDR3 nucleotides read TGTGCCTGGAATCCAGGGGGCGGGAGGCCAGATACGCAGTATTTT. This gives the protein CAWNPGGGRPDTQYF.

Points on this clone: One base away lies a much larger clone, so this may be a sequencing read error. The same CDR3 arises from other DNA sequences in this sample as well. CDR3 in amino acids: CASSLDRMNTEAFF. The CDR3 bases are TGCGCCAGCAGCTTAGACAGAATGAACACTGAAGCTTTCTTT. The chain uses TRBV5-1 and TRBJ1-1; TRBD1 might be the D (5 bases). The germline gives CDR1 SGHRS, CDR2 YFSETQ. The ends were cut back, 2 bases at V and 0 bases at J, with 8 bases in the middle. This CDR3 region has 14 residues.

A note on this clone: The junction differs from germline at one of its ends, possibly a read error. The chain links TRBV28 to TRBJ2-5; TRBD2 might be the D (6 bases). This CDR3 has 14 residues. Germline V lookup: CDR1 MDHEN, CDR2 SYDVKM. The CDR3 sequence: CATSWGDKGETQYF. Written as DNA, the CDR3 is TGTGCCACCAGTTGGGGGGATAAGGGGGAGACCCAGTACTTC.

The gene calls are TRBV28 and TRBJ2-2, with TRBD2 matching 8 bases. The CDR3 runs 15 residues. The germline V gene has CDR1 MDHEN and CDR2 SYDVKM. Germline trimming cut 2 bases from V and 3 bases from J; bases unmatched to any gene: 2. The CDR3 reads CASSLLAGYTGELFF. The DNA of the CDR3 is TGTGCCAGCAGTTTACTAGCGGGCTACACCGGGGAGCTGTTTTTT.

The J gene is TRBJ2-7, the V gene TRBV10-1; 7 nucleotides match TRBD1. CDR1 and CDR2 (germline): WNHNN, SYGVQD (reference sequence). This CDR3 spans 14 amino acids. J lost 3 bases, V lost 11 bases, and 13 bases had no gene match. CDR3 nucleotide sequence: TGCGCCGGGTTTCCGCGGACAGGTGGCTACGAGCAGTACTTC. As protein: CAGFPRTGGYEQYF.

This clone came up once. CDR3 residues: CASRIAGGPNTQYF. CDR3 DNA sequence: TGTGCCAGCAGGATAGCGGGAGGGCCAAATACGCAGTATTTT. The chain uses TRBV25-1 and TRBJ2-3, with 11 bases matching TRBD2. Germline assignment: CDR1 MGHDK and CDR2 SYGVNS. The CDR3 runs to 14 residues. Trimming took 6 bases from V and 7 from J; bases not matched to a gene: 6.

The chain has TRBV7-2 and TRBJ2-3; 7 bases fit TRBD2. The CDR3 runs 16 residues. J lost 6 bases, V lost 3 bases, and 12 bases had no gene match. Germline CDR1 is SGHTA and CDR2 is FQGNSA. The CDR3 loop reads CASSLLARTSPDTQYF. CDR3 in DNA: TGTGCCAGCAGCTTGCTGGCCCGGACTAGTCCCGATACGCAGTATTTT.

V and J are TRBV6-1 and TRBJ2-7; a possible D gene is TRBD1 (6 bases). Germline CDR1 reads MNHNS; CDR2 reads SASEGT. V dropped 1 base and J dropped 6 bases, with 16 bases sitting between them. This CDR3 region has 15 residues. CDR3 residues: CASSEGPGRGSEQYF. In DNA, the CDR3 is TGTGCCAGCAGTGAAGGGCCTGGCAGGGGAAGCGAGCAGTACTTC.

The rearrangement links TRBV7-9 to TRBJ2-7; 9 nucleotides line up with TRBD1. The CDR3 loop spans 15 amino acids. Germline loops: CDR1 SEHNR, CDR2 FQNEAQ (reference sequence). V lost 3 bases to trimming and J lost 5 bases; unmatched junction nucleotides: 8. In nucleotides, the CDR3 is TGTGCCAGCAGCTTCCAACAGGGGGCCGGGGACGAGCAGTACTTC. Translated, it gives CASSFQQGAGDEQYF.

The chain joins TRBV5-1 to TRBJ2-3; no definite D call. The V end was cut by 6 bases, the J end by 0 bases, with 11 bases between. Germline V lookup: CDR1 SGHRS, CDR2 YFSETQ. CDR3 length: 14 residues. DNA for the CDR3: TGCGCCAGCAACGAGGCGGCTAGCACAGATACGCAGTATTTT. It is translated as CASNEAASTDTQYF.

This sequence joins TRBV28 and TRBJ1-3; 10 nucleotides line up with TRBD1. The germline V gene encodes CDR1 MDHEN and CDR2 SYDVKM. The CDR3 contains 16 residues. V trimming: 6 bases; J trimming: 3 bases; junction bases outside the gene matches: 8. The CDR3 DNA follows: TGTGCCAGCAGATCTACCGGGACAGGGGATGGAAACACCATATATTTT. Translation: CASRSTGTGDGNTIYF.

The genes are TRBV15 and TRBJ2-1; unclear D gene. This CDR3 region has 12 residues. The ends were cut back, 0 bases at V and 10 bases at J, with 7 bases in the middle. Germline CDR1 LNHNV, CDR2 YYDKDF (reference sequence). For the CDR3, the DNA is TGTGCCACCAGCAGAGATTACTCGGAGCAGTTCTTC. It is translated as CATSRDYSEQFF.

This clone has only one observation. The gene calls are TRBV5-1 and TRBJ2-5; D remains unclear. Germline loops: CDR1 SGHRS, CDR2 YFSETQ. This CDR3 comprises 11 residues. Deletions cut 4 bases from V and 5 bases from J, with 6 bases between. The CDR3 reads CASSVDETQYF. The CDR3 bases are TGCGCCAGCAGCGTTGACGAGACCCAGTACTTC.

The chain joins TRBV2 to TRBJ2-2; tentatively, D is TRBD2 (5 bases). The germline CDR1 and CDR2 sequences are SNHLY and FYNNEI. The CDR3 has 13 amino acids. The ends were cut back, 11 bases at V and 7 bases at J, with 17 bases in the middle. DNA of the CDR3: TGTGCCGGAACCGGGGATGCGGTCGGGGAGCTGTTTTTT. It is translated as CAGTGDAVGELFF.